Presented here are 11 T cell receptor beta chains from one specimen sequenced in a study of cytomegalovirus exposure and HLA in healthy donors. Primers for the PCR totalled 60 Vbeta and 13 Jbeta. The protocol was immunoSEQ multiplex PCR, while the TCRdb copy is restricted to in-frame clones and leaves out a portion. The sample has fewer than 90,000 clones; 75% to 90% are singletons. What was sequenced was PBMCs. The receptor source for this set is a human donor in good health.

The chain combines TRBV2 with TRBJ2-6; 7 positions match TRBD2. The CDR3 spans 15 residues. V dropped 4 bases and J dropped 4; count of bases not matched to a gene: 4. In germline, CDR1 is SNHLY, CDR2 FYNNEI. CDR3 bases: TGTGCCAGCAGTGTACTAGCGTTAGGGGCCAACGTCCTGACTTTC. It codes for CASSVLALGANVLTF. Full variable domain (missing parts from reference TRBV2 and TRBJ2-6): EPEVTQTPSHQVTQMGQEVILRCVPISNHLYFYWYRQILGQKVEFLVSFYNNEISEKSEIFDDQFSVERPDGSNFTLKIRSTKLEDSAMYFCASSVLALGANVLTFGAGSRLTVL.

CDR3 DNA sequence: TGTGCCAGCAGTGAAGACACAGGGCACAATGAGCAGTTCTTC. The encoded protein is CASSEDTGHNEQFF. This sequence joins TRBV2 and TRBJ2-1; perhaps TRBD1 as D (6 bases). Trimming removed 1 base from V and 5 bases from J, with 9 bases in between. The CDR3 totals 14 residues. CDR1 and CDR2 from the germline V gene are SNHLY and FYNNEI.

CDR3 sequence (DNA): TGTGCCAGCAGCCCACCTGCGGGGCCCTCACAACGGAGCTATGGCTACACCTTC. Protein sequence: CASSPPAGPSQRSYGYTF. The chain carries TRBV5-4 and TRBJ1-2, with a tentative D call TRBD1 (5 bases). CDR1 and CDR2 from the germline V gene are SGHNT and YYREEE (reference sequence). The CDR3 is 18 residues long. V lost 4 bases, J lost 4 bases, and 26 bases lay in between.

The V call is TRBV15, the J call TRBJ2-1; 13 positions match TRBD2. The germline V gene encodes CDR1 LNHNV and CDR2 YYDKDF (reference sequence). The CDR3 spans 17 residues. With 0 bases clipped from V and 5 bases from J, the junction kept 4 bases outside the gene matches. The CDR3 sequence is CATSRDTSGGANNEQFF. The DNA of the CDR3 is TGTGCCACCAGCAGAGATACTAGCGGGGGGGCCAACAATGAGCAGTTCTTC. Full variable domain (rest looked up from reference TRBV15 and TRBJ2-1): DAMVIQNPRYQVTQFGKPVTLSCSQTLNHNVMYWYQQKSSQAPKLLFHYYDKDFNNEADTPDNFQSRRPNTSFCFLDIRSPGLGDTAMYLCATSRDTSGGANNEQFFGPGTRLTVL.

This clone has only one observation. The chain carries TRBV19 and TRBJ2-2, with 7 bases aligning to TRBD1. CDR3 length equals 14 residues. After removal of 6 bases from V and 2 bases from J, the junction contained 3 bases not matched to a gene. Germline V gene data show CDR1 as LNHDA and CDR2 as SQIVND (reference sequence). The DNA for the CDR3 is TGTGCCAGTAGAGGGACAGTAAACACCGGGGAGCTGTTTTTT. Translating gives CASRGTVNTGELFF.

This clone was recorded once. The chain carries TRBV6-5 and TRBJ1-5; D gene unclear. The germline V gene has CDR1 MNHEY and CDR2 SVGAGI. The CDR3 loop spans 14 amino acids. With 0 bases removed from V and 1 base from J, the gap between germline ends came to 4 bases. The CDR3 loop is CASSYSESNQPQHF. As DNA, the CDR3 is TGTGCCAGCAGTTACTCTGAGAGCAATCAGCCCCAGCATTTT.

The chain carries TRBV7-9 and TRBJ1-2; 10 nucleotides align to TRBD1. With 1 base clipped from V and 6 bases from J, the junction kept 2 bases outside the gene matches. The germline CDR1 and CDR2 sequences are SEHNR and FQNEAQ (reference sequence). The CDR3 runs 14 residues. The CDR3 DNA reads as TGTGCCAGCAGCTTAGGACAGGGGGCGCATGGCTACACCTTC. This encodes CASSLGQGAHGYTF.

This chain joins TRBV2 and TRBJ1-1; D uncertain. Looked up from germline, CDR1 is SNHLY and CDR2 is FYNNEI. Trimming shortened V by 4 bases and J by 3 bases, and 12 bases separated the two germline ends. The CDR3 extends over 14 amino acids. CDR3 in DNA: TGTGCCAGCAGTGTAAGTGGGAGGCACACTGAAGCTTTCTTT. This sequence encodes CASSVSGRHTEAFF. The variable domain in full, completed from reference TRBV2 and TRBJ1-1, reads EPEVTQTPSHQVTQMGQEVILRCVPISNHLYFYWYRQILGQKVEFLVSFYNNEISEKSEIFDDQFSVERPDGSNFTLKIRSTKLEDSAMYFCASSVSGRHTEAFFGQGTRLTVV.

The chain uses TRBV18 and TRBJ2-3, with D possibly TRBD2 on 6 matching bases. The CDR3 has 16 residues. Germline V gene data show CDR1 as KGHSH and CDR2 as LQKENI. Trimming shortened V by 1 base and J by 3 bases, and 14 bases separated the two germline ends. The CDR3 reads CASSPLVSGRTDTQYF. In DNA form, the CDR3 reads TGTGCCAGCTCACCACTGGTAAGCGGGCGTACAGATACGCAGTATTTT.

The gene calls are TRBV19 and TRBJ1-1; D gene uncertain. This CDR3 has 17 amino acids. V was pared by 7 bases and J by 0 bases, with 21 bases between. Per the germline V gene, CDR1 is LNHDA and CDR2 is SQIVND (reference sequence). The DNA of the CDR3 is TGTGCCAGTACCCCCTTCCTGCGGGCCTCTATGAACACTGAAGCTTTCTTT. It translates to CASTPFLRASMNTEAFF.

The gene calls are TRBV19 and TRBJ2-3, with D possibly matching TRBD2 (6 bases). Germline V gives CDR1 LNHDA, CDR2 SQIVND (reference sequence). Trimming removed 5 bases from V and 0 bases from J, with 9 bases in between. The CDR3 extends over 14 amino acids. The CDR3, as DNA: TGTGCCAGTAGTCTTAGCGGAAGCACAGATACGCAGTATTTT. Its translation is CASSLSGSTDTQYF.